A selection of T cell receptor beta chains follows, all from one sample in a study of blood T cell repertoires in COVID-19. Only in-frame clones appear in the TCRdb table, and some are missing; sequencing was by immunoSEQ multiplex PCR. The sample has 150,000 to 200,000 clones, about 81% seen once. The sample consisted of peripheral blood. These receptors were taken from a human donor in a cohort sampled during active COVID-19. Each CDR3 is given with its conserved first and last residue. The D gene is left open where the match is weak. The listing skips clone size in some rows; elsewhere it reads once, few, many or a size class.

j_call: TRBJ1-2
d_call: -
clone_size: -
v_call: TRBV11-3
cdr3_length: 14
cdr3_nt: TGTGCCAGCAGCTTCAGGGCTAGGTCGGGTGGCTACACCTTC
cdr3_aa: CASSFRARSGGYTF

j_call: TRBJ2-7
d_call: -
clone_size: -
v_call: TRBV11-2
cdr3_length: 13
cdr3_nt: TGTGCCAGCAGCCCAGGGCAGTCGGCCGAGCAGTACTTC
cdr3_aa: CASSPGQSAEQYF

j_call: TRBJ2-3
d_call: TRBD2
clone_size: once
v_call: TRBV4-1
cdr3_length: 15
cdr3_nt: TGCGCCAGCAGCCAAGGGGGGGGGAACCCAGATACGCAGTATTTT
cdr3_aa: CASSQGGGNPDTQYF

j_call: TRBJ1-2
d_call: TRBD1
clone_size: once
v_call: TRBV5-6
cdr3_length: 14
cdr3_nt: TGTGCCAGCAGCTCGGGGACAGGGGGGTATGGCTACACCTTC
cdr3_aa: CASSSGTGGYGYTF

j_call: TRBJ1-2
d_call: TRBD1
clone_size: -
v_call: TRBV19
cdr3_length: 14
cdr3_nt: TGTGCCAGTAGTTTCTGGACAGGGGATGATGGCTACACCTTC
cdr3_aa: CASSFWTGDDGYTF

j_call: TRBJ2-7
d_call: -
clone_size: -
v_call: TRBV5-1
cdr3_length: 15
cdr3_nt: TGCGCCAGCAGCTTGGCCGCAGGGCCCCTTGGCGAGCAGTACTTC
cdr3_aa: CASSLAAGPLGEQYF

j_call: TRBJ1-2
d_call: -
clone_size: -
v_call: TRBV19
cdr3_length: 11
cdr3_nt: TGTGCCAGTAGCCGTAACTATGGCTACACCTTC
cdr3_aa: CASSRNYGYTF

j_call: TRBJ1-2
d_call: TRBD1
clone_size: -
v_call: TRBV7-2
cdr3_length: 14
cdr3_nt: TGTGCCAGCAGCGGGACAGTAGCTAACTATGGCTACACCTTC
cdr3_aa: CASSGTVANYGYTF

j_call: TRBJ2-1
d_call: -
clone_size: -
v_call: TRBV5-5
cdr3_length: 14
cdr3_nt: TGTGCCAGCAGCTGGGGCCTAGGCTACAATGAGCAGTTCTTC
cdr3_aa: CASSWGLGYNEQFF

j_call: TRBJ2-7
d_call: TRBD1
clone_size: -
v_call: TRBV11-2
cdr3_length: 16
cdr3_nt: TGTGCCAGCAGCTTAAAGTGGACAGGCGGTGGGGACGAGCAGTACTTC
cdr3_aa: CASSLKWTGGGDEQYF

j_call: TRBJ2-7
d_call: -
clone_size: few
v_call: TRBV19
cdr3_length: 12
cdr3_nt: TGTGCCACCTCCCAGAGGGCGAACGAGCAGTACTTC
cdr3_aa: CATSQRANEQYF

j_call: TRBJ2-5
d_call: TRBD1
clone_size: once
v_call: TRBV7-9
cdr3_length: 14
cdr3_nt: TGTGCCAGCAGCTACGGACAGGCAGAAGAGACCCAGTACTTC
cdr3_aa: CASSYGQAEETQYF

j_call: TRBJ2-3
d_call: TRBD1
clone_size: -
v_call: TRBV5-4
cdr3_length: 16
cdr3_nt: TGTGCCAGCAGCTTACCACGACAGGGTCGACTAGATACGCAGTATTTT
cdr3_aa: CASSLPRQGRLDTQYF

j_call: TRBJ2-7
d_call: TRBD1
clone_size: -
v_call: TRBV28
cdr3_length: 16
cdr3_nt: TGTGCCAGCCGCACCCCCTGGGACAGGAGAACCTACGAGCAGTACTTC
cdr3_aa: CASRTPWDRRTYEQYF

j_call: TRBJ1-6
d_call: TRBD1
clone_size: -
v_call: TRBV28
cdr3_length: 14
cdr3_nt: TGTGCCAGCAGTTCGGGGACAGGGAACTCACCCCTCCACTTT
cdr3_aa: CASSSGTGNSPLHF

j_call: TRBJ1-6
d_call: -
clone_size: -
v_call: TRBV19
cdr3_length: 15
cdr3_nt: TGTGCCAGTAGTACCGGACTGGGATATAATTCACCCCTCCACTTT
cdr3_aa: CASSTGLGYNSPLHF

j_call: TRBJ1-2
d_call: -
clone_size: -
v_call: TRBV19
cdr3_length: 15
cdr3_nt: TGTGCCAGTAGCCGGGGCGAACAGGGTACGTCTGGCTACACCTTC
cdr3_aa: CASSRGEQGTSGYTF

j_call: TRBJ2-2
d_call: TRBD1
clone_size: once
v_call: TRBV28
cdr3_length: 14
cdr3_nt: TGTGCCAGCAGGAAAGACAGGGAAAACGGGGAGCTGTTTTTT
cdr3_aa: CASRKDRENGELFF

j_call: TRBJ1-5
d_call: TRBD1
clone_size: -
v_call: TRBV19
cdr3_length: 13
cdr3_nt: TGTGCCAGTAGTCAACAGGGGACTCAGCCCCAGCATTTT
cdr3_aa: CASSQQGTQPQHF

j_call: TRBJ2-2
d_call: TRBD2
clone_size: -
v_call: TRBV28
cdr3_length: 19
cdr3_nt: TGTGCCAGCAGGTTCCGGGGACTAGCGGGGGGCTTAAGGATCGGGGAGCTGTTTTTT
cdr3_aa: CASRFRGLAGGLRIGELFF

j_call: TRBJ2-5
d_call: TRBD2
clone_size: -
v_call: TRBV5-1
cdr3_length: 16
cdr3_nt: TGCGCCAGCAGCTCGGCCGGGACTAGCGGGCAAGAGACCCAGTACTTC
cdr3_aa: CASSSAGTSGQETQYF

j_call: TRBJ1-2
d_call: -
clone_size: -
v_call: TRBV6-4
cdr3_length: 13
cdr3_nt: TGTGCCAGCAGTGACCGGGGTGGCTATGGCTACACCTTC
cdr3_aa: CASSDRGGYGYTF

j_call: TRBJ1-5
d_call: -
clone_size: once
v_call: TRBV28
cdr3_length: 15
cdr3_nt: TGTGCCAGCAGTTTGGAGGGGTATAGCAATCAGCCCCAGCATTTT
cdr3_aa: CASSLEGYSNQPQHF